This entry describes one TCR beta chain. The data are from a study of blood T cell repertoires in COVID-19. Background on the study: The samples span acute and convalescent COVID-19 from the United States, Italy and Spain. The cDNA or gDNA used as material had been derived from T cells, B-cell-depleted T cells, or PBMCs.

Per the original methods: Amplification of reference gene primers was used by the study to estimate nucleated cell counts. The assay was immunoSEQ multiplex PCR, and TCRdb's table has in-frame clones only and misses some. Clone size and the V and J calls come from that table; the DNA yielded D and trimming. The repertoire holds roughly 100,000 clones, about 85% seen once, with around 4.3% in the top ten. The CDR3 covers 13 residues. Trimming pared 4 bases from V and 12 bases from J, leaving 18 bases between. Per the germline V gene, CDR1 is SGHNT and CDR2 is YYREEE (reference sequence). The sequenced sample consisted of peripheral blood. This clonotype originated in a man aged 50 or older with acute or convalescent COVID-19. V usage is TRBV5-4 and J usage is TRBJ2-3, with D perhaps TRBD2 (6 bases). The CDR3 bases are TGTGCCAGCAGCGGGGGGAACGGAGGACTCCAGTATTTT. Amino acids: CASSGGNGGLQYF.